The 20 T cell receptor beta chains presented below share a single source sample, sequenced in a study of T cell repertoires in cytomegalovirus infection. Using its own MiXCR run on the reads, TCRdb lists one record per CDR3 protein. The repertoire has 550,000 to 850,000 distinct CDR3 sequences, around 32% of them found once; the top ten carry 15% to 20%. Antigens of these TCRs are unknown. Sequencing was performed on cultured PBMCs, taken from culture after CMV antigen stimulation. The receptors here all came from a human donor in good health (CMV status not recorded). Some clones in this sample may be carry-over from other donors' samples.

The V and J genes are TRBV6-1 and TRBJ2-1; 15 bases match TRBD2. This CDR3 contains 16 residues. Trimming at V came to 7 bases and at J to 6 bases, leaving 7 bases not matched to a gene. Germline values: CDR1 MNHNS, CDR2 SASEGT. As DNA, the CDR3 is TGTGCCAGCAATTGGGGACTAGCGGGGGGTCTCAATGAGCAGTTCTTC. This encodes CASNWGLAGGLNEQFF.

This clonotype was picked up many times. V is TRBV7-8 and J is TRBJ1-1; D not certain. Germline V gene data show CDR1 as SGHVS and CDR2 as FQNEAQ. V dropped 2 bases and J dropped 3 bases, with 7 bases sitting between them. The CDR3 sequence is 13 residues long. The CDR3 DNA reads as TGTGCCAGCAGCTTAATCAAAGACACTGAAGCTTTCTTT. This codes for CASSLIKDTEAFF.

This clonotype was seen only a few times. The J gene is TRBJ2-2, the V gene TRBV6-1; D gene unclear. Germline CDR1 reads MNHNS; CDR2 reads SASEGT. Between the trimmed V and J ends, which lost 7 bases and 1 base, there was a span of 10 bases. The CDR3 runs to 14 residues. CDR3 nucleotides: TGTGCCAGCACCGCGGATCTGAACACCGGGGAGCTGTTTTTT. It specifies CASTADLNTGELFF.

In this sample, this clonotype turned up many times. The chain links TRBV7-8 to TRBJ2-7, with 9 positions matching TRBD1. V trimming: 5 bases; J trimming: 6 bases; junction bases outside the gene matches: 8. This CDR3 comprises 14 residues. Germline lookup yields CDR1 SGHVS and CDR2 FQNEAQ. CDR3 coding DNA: TGTGCCAGCAGCCGGACAGGGGAAAGCGGCGAGCAGTACTTC. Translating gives CASSRTGESGEQYF.

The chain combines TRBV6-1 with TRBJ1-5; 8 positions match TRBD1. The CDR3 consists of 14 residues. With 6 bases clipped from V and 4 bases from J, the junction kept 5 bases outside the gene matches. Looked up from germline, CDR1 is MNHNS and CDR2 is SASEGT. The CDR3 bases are TGTGCCAGCAGGAGGACAGGGAGAAATCAGCCCCAGCATTTT. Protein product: CASRRTGRNQPQHF.

CDR3 protein: CASSHREAFF. CDR3 coding DNA: TGTGCCAGCAGTCATCGTGAAGCTTTCTTT. The V call is TRBV6-1, the J call TRBJ1-1; D remains ambiguous. The CDR3 length is 10 residues. Per the germline V gene, CDR1 is MNHNS and CDR2 is SASEGT. V was cut by 5 bases and J by 7 bases, with 5 bases left in between.

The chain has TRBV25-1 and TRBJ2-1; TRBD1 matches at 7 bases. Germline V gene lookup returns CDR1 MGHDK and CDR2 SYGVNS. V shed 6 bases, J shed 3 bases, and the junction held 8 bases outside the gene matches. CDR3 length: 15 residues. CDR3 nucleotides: TGTGCCAGCAGCAGATCGGACAGGCACTACAATGAGCAGTTCTTC. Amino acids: CASSRSDRHYNEQFF.

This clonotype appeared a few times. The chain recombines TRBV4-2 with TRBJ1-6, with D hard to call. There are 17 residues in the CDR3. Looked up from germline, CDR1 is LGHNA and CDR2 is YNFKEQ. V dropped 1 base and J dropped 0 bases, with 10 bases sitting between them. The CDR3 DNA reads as TGTGCCAGCAGCCAAGGGTCAGGTCGCTCCTATAATTCACCCCTCCACTTT. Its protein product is CASSQGSGRSYNSPLHF.

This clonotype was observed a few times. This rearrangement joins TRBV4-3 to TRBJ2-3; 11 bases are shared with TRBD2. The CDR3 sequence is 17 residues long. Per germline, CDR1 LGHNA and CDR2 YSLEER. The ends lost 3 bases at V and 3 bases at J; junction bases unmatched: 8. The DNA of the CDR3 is TGCGCCAGCAGCCAGGGTAGCGGGAGGGCCGCAACAGATACGCAGTATTTT. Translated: CASSQGSGRAATDTQYF.

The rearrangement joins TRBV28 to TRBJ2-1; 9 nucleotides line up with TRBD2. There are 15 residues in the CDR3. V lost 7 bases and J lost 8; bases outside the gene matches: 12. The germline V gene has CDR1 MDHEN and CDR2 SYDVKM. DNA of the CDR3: TGTGCCAGCACCTACCAGCGGGGGGCCCAGGATGAGCAGTTCTTC. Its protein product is CASTYQRGAQDEQFF.

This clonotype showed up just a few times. The CDR3 reads CASSSRLAGAYEQYF. The DNA of the CDR3 is TGTGCCAGCAGCTCGAGACTAGCGGGCGCCTACGAGCAGTACTTC. The chain employs TRBV11-2 and TRBJ2-7, with 10 nucleotides matching TRBD2. The CDR3 covers 15 residues. CDR1 is SGHAT, CDR2 FQNNGV, per germline. V was pared by 4 bases and J by 2 bases, with 5 bases of the junction left unmatched.

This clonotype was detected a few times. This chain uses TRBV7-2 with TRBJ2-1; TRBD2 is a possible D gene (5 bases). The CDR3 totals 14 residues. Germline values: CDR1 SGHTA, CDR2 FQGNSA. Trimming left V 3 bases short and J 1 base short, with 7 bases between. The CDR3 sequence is CASSLRVSYNEQFF. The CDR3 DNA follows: TGTGCCAGCAGCTTGAGGGTATCCTACAATGAGCAGTTCTTC. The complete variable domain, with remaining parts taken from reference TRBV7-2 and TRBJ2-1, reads GAGVSQSPSNKVTEKGKDVELRCDPISGHTALYWYRQSLGQGLEFLIYFQGNSAPDKSGLPSDRFSAERTGGSVSTLTIQRTQQEDSAVYLCASSLRVSYNEQFFGPGTRLTVL.

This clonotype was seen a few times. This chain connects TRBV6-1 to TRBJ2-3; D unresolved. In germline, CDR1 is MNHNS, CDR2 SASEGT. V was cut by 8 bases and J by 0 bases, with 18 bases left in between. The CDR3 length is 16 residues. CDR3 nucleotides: TGTGCCAGCGGTAGGGTTTTCCCCCTTAGCACAGATACGCAGTATTTT. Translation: CASGRVFPLSTDTQYF.

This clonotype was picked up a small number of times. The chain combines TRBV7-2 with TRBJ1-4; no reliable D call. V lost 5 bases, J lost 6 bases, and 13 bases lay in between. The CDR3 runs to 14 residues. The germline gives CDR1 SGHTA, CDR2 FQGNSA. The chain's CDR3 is CASSPWGWDEKLFF. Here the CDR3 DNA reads TGTGCCAGCAGCCCTTGGGGTTGGGATGAAAAACTGTTTTTT.

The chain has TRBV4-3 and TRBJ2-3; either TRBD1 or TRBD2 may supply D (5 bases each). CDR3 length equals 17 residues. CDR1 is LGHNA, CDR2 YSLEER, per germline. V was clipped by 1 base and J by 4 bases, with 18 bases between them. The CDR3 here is CASSQGRAQGRSDTQYF. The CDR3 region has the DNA TGCGCCAGCAGCCAAGGTAGAGCCCAGGGACGGTCAGATACGCAGTATTTT.

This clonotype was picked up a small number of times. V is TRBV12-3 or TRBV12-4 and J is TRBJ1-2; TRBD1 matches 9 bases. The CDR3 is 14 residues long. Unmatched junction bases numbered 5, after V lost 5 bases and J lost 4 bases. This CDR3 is CASSRQGVIYGYTF. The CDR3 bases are TGTGCCAGCAGTCGACAGGGGGTCATCTATGGCTACACCTTC.

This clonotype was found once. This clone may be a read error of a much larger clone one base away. The DNA of the CDR3 is TGTGCCAGCAGCCTAACGACAGCAACTAATGAAAAACTGTTTTTT. It yields the protein CASSLTTATNEKLFF. V is TRBV7-3 and J is TRBJ1-4; tentative D call: TRBD1 (5 bases). This CDR3 region has 15 residues. In germline, CDR1 is SGHTA, CDR2 FQGTGA.

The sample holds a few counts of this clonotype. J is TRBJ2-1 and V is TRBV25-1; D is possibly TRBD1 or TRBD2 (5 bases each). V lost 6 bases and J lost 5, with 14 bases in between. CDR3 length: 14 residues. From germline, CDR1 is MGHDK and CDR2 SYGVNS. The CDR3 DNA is TGTGCCAGCAGGCTTACCGGGACGCACAATGAGCAGTTCTTC. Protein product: CASRLTGTHNEQFF. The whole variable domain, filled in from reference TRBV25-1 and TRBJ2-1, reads EADIYQTPRYLVIGTGKKITLECSQTMGHDKMYWYQQDPGMELHLIHYSYGVNSTEKGDLSSESTVSRIRTEHFPLTLESARPSHTSQYLCASRLTGTHNEQFFGPGTRLTVL.

The CDR3 loop reads CASSIEAGGGKLFF. CDR3 nucleotides: TGTGCCAGTAGTATAGAGGCAGGAGGAGGAAAACTGTTTTTT. This chain joins TRBV19 and TRBJ1-4; D call uncertain. CDR3 length: 14 amino acids. Trimming removed 0 bases at V and 10 bases at J, with 12 bases between. Germline V gives CDR1 LNHDA, CDR2 SQIVND (reference sequence).

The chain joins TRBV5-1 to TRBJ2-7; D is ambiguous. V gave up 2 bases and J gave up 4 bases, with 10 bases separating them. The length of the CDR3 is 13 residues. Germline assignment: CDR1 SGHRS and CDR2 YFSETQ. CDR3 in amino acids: CASSLAPQYEQYF. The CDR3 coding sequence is TGCGCCAGCAGCTTAGCGCCCCAATACGAGCAGTACTTC.